The TCR beta chain described here comes from a study of blood T cells in healthy people across ages. Germline assignment: CDR1 MNHNY and CDR2 SVGAGI (reference sequence). The length of the CDR3 is 12 residues. On this clonotype itself: One end of the junction is discordant with germline, which a read error may explain.

Healthy individuals of Caucasian origin from Russia, aged roughly 6 to 95, served as donors. Primers used in a second PCR of about 6 to 11 cycles were a sample-barcoded 5' primer and a J-beta primer mix. MiXCR was run by TCRdb on the 5' RACE reads, yielding one entry per CDR3 protein. The table records approximately 2,000,000 distinct CDR3 sequences, about 39% of them present only once. The J gene is TRBJ1-4, the V gene TRBV6-6, with D maybe TRBD1 (6 bases). This TCR derives from a human donor in good health. The sequenced sample was blood. CDR3 DNA: TGTGCCACGACAGGCTTCAATGAAAAACGGTTTTTT. It specifies CATTGFNEKRFF.